A single sample gave rise to the 9 T cell receptor beta chains below, sequenced in a study of blood T cell repertoires in COVID-19. Measured with immunoSEQ multiplex PCR; TCRdb has only the in-frame clones, and not every one. The sample consists of around 150,000 clones, about 77% of them appearing once. Input material: peripheral blood. The receptor set was obtained from a woman aged 45 to 65 with active or convalescent COVID-19.

The chain recombines TRBV7-2 with TRBJ2-1; 7 bases line up with TRBD1. The CDR3 sequence is 15 residues long. The ends lost 3 bases at V and 4 bases at J; junction bases unmatched: 6. CDR1 is SGHTA and CDR2 is FQGNSA in the germline V gene. The chain's CDR3 is CASSFDRAGYNEQFF. For the CDR3, the DNA is TGTGCCAGCAGCTTCGACAGGGCAGGGTACAATGAGCAGTTCTTC.

This clone was recorded only once. V and J are TRBV4-3 and TRBJ1-2, with D possibly being TRBD1 (5 bases). V was pared by 3 bases and J by 7 bases, with 15 bases between. The CDR3 runs 14 residues. Germline CDR1 and CDR2: LGHNA and YSLEER. The CDR3 sequence is CASSQGLGMGGYTF. In nucleotides, the CDR3 is TGCGCCAGCAGCCAGGGGCTAGGGATGGGTGGCTACACCTTC.

The chain employs TRBV10-3 and TRBJ2-3; D is ambiguous. V dropped 9 bases and J dropped 0 bases, with 10 bases sitting between them. CDR1 is ENHRY and CDR2 is SYGVKD in the germline V gene. This CDR3 contains 13 residues. CDR3 loop: CAIGSESTDTQYF. CDR3 DNA: TGTGCCATAGGATCGGAGAGCACAGATACGCAGTATTTT.

This clone was counted a few times. V usage is TRBV19 and J usage is TRBJ1-5; no clear D. Trimming stripped 4 bases from V and 2 bases from J, with 9 bases between. The CDR3 spans 14 residues. CDR1 LNHDA and CDR2 SQIVND come from the germline V gene (reference sequence). The CDR3 sequence is CASSTDSGNQPQHF. The CDR3 DNA is TGTGCCAGTAGTACAGATTCGGGCAATCAGCCCCAGCATTTT.

The V call is TRBV28, the J call TRBJ1-2; unclear D gene. CDR1 is MDHEN, CDR2 SYDVKM, per germline. Trimming removed 4 bases at V and 6 bases at J, with 9 bases between. The CDR3 spans 12 residues. CDR3 in amino acids: CASSSREDGYTF. The CDR3 DNA follows: TGTGCCAGCAGTTCCCGAGAGGATGGCTACACCTTC.

V is TRBV10-3 and J is TRBJ1-2, with D possibly matching TRBD1 (6 bases). Germline-derived CDR1 and CDR2 are ENHRY and SYGVKD. Deletions cut 3 bases from V and 4 bases from J, with 9 bases between. This CDR3 is 13 amino acids long. In DNA, the CDR3 is TGTGCCATCAGTGACTCAGGGGCCTATGGCTACACCTTC. This sequence encodes CAISDSGAYGYTF.

This rearrangement joins TRBV19 to TRBJ1-1; D possibly corresponds to TRBD1 (6 bases). Germline V gives CDR1 LNHDA, CDR2 SQIVND (reference sequence). V was clipped by 3 bases and J by 0 bases, with 11 bases between them. This CDR3 spans 15 amino acids. The CDR3 is CASSIRGGMNTEAFF. CDR3 nucleotides: TGTGCCAGTAGTATTAGGGGGGGAATGAACACTGAAGCTTTCTTT.

The rearrangement links TRBV14 to TRBJ2-7; D gene uncertain. Germline loops: CDR1 SGHDN, CDR2 FVKESK. The V gene lost 0 bases and the J gene lost 4 bases, with 7 bases spanning the gap. The CDR3 spans 13 residues. The CDR3: CASSQDQEYEQYF. The CDR3 bases are TGTGCCAGCAGCCAAGATCAGGAATACGAGCAGTACTTC.

This clone was seen once. The chain joins TRBV2 to TRBJ2-7, with D possibly being TRBD1 (6 bases). Germline CDR1 reads SNHLY; CDR2 reads FYNNEI. V was clipped by 1 base and J by 2 bases, with 9 bases between them. There are 14 residues in the CDR3. This CDR3 is CASSEGTATYEQYF. CDR3 sequence (DNA): TGTGCCAGCAGTGAAGGGACAGCCACCTACGAGCAGTACTTC.